Below are 7 T cell receptor beta chains sequenced from a single sample in a study of T cell repertoires in cytomegalovirus infection. These TCRs are of unknown antigen specificity. TCRdb called the reads again in MiXCR, with one record for every CDR3 protein. The sample includes some 130,000 distinct CDR3 sequences, 25% to 35% of them seen just once. The source was CD8+ T cells from cultured PBMCs, collected from culture after CMV antigen stimulation. The receptors shown here come from a human donor in good health (CMV status not recorded). Some clones in this sample may be carry-over from other donors' samples.

The chain carries TRBV19 and TRBJ2-1; D possibly corresponds to TRBD2 (5 bases). Germline assignment: CDR1 LNHDA and CDR2 SQIVND (reference sequence). Trimming removed 3 bases from V and 10 bases from J, with 13 bases in between. CDR3 length equals 13 residues. This CDR3 is CASSMGSNREQFF. The CDR3 coding sequence is TGTGCCAGTAGTATGGGGAGTAATAGGGAGCAGTTCTTC.

The chain is built from TRBV5-6 and TRBJ2-7, with D perhaps matching TRBD1 (5 bases). Germline V gene lookup returns CDR1 SGHDT and CDR2 YYEEEE. This CDR3 region has 17 residues. The germline V and J ends were trimmed by 4 bases and 2 bases, with 22 bases remaining between them. The CDR3 loop reads CASSAILLGASTYEQYF. CDR3 DNA sequence: TGTGCCAGCAGCGCCATCCTTCTAGGGGCATCCACCTACGAGCAGTACTTC.

This clonotype has at least ten counts. The CDR3 DNA sequence: TGTGCCAGCAGCTTAGGGGGGGCTCAAATACTTGAGCAGTTCTTC. It codes for CASSLGGAQILEQFF. The J gene is TRBJ2-1, the V gene TRBV7-8; D is possibly TRBD1 or TRBD2 (6 bases each). This CDR3 region has 15 residues. Trimming took off 1 base at V and 9 bases at J, with 16 bases between the two ends. In germline, CDR1 is SGHVS, CDR2 FQNEAQ.

The table lists this clonotype with a few counts. This rearrangement joins TRBV19 to TRBJ1-5; perhaps TRBD1 as D (5 bases). There are 14 residues in the CDR3. The V gene's germline CDR1 is LNHDA and CDR2 SQIVND (reference sequence). Trimming removed 1 base at V and 5 bases at J, with 9 bases between. CDR3 in amino acids: CASSIAGRDQPQHF. The CDR3 coding sequence is TGTGCCAGTAGTATAGCAGGGCGCGATCAGCCCCAGCATTTT.

There are a few counts of this clonotype. The CDR3 DNA is TGTGCCAGTACCTCGACTAGCGGGGCCTACAATGAGCAGTTCTTC. Translated, it gives CASTSTSGAYNEQFF. V gene TRBV19 combines with J gene TRBJ2-1; 11 nucleotides align to TRBD2. V shed 7 bases, J shed 2 bases, and the junction held 4 bases outside the gene matches. This CDR3 is 15 amino acids long. CDR1 and CDR2 from the germline V gene are LNHDA and SQIVND (reference sequence).

This clonotype was recorded at least ten times. The rearrangement uses TRBV7-6 and TRBJ2-3; D unresolved. Trimming pared 2 bases from V and 5 bases from J, leaving 17 bases between. CDR1 is SGHVS and CDR2 is FNYEAQ in the germline V gene. The CDR3 is 16 amino acids. CDR3 residues: CASSLMVVPGGDTQYF. The CDR3 bases are TGTGCCAGCAGCTTAATGGTTGTTCCAGGTGGAGATACGCAGTATTTT.

The chain has TRBV15 and TRBJ2-3; 10 bases are a match to TRBD2. From germline, CDR1 is LNHNV and CDR2 YYDKDF (reference sequence). Trimming took 9 bases from V and 2 from J; bases not matched to a gene: 5. This CDR3 comprises 14 residues. The CDR3 coding sequence is TGTGCCACTGTAGCGGGGGGAATCACAGATACGCAGTATTTT. It is translated as CATVAGGITDTQYF.